The sequence of this T cell receptor (beta chain) was determined in a study of regulatory T cells in long-lasting Graves disease. Study-level findings and limits: Persistent Graves' patients showed less TCR diversity than newly diagnosed ones.

Libraries of TCR beta came from iRepertoire HTBI primers plus Arm-PCR of CDR3 regions. Via MiXCR, TCRdb re-called the multiplex PCR reads, giving one row per CDR3 protein. Of fewer than 500,000 distinct CDR3 sequences in the sample, roughly 15% were seen once. CDR3 length: 12 amino acids. V was trimmed by 5 bases and J by 7 bases, leaving 8 bases between them. Time point reported: newly diagnosed GD, antithyroid drugs for less than 3 months. PBMC RNA was the source of the TCR library. Notes on this clonotype: No antigen is known for it.

These data also featured in a second study, about T cells in Graves' hyperthyroidism and ophthalmopathy. Turning to that study: Blood shared most expanded thyroid clonotypes above 0.001.

V and J are TRBV12-3 or TRBV12-4 and TRBJ2-2; D not resolved. Source: peripheral blood mononuclear cells (PBMCs), taken at new diagnosis, from a patient treated with antithyroid drugs. This TCR derives from a middle-aged man with Graves disease. The DNA of the CDR3 is TGTGCCAGCAGTACCCCGGACGGGGAGCTGTTTTTT. This translates into CASSTPDGELFF.